One and the same sample provided the 27 T cell receptor beta chains below, sequenced in a study of T cells after yellow fever vaccination. TCRdb ran MiXCR on the 5' RACE reads and lists one entry per CDR3 protein. The sample carries 300,000 to 400,000 distinct CDR3 sequences, roughly 8.7% recorded once. Source: PBMCs, taken on the day of the first yellow fever vaccination. The receptor set was obtained from a man aged 18 to 30 who received the YFV17D yellow fever vaccine.

This clonotype was recorded a few times. The rearrangement joins TRBV4-1 to TRBJ2-3; a possible D gene is TRBD1 (6 bases). CDR1 is MGHRA and CDR2 is YSYEKL in the germline V gene. The CDR3 totals 15 residues. V was shortened by 2 bases and J by 3 bases, with 12 bases between the two germline ends. The CDR3 DNA follows: TGCGCCAGCAGCCAAACAGGGTGGGGAACAGATACGCAGTATTTT. Protein sequence: CASSQTGWGTDTQYF.

This clonotype came up a few times. The junction does not match germline at one end; this may be a read error. The chain joins TRBV7-9 to TRBJ2-7; D may be TRBD1 (5 bases). The CDR3 length is 11 residues. Germline-derived CDR1 and CDR2 are SEHNR and FQNEAQ (reference sequence). DNA for the CDR3: TGTGCCAGCAGCCCCTCCGCAGGGTTAAACTTC. Residues: CASSPSAGLNF. Based on the CDR3 plus reference TRBV7-9 and TRBJ2-7, the full variable domain is DTGVSQNPRHKITKRGQNVTFRCDPISEHNRLYWYRQTLGQGPEFLTYFQNEAQLEKSRLLSDRFSAERPKGSFSTLEIQRTEQGDSAMYLCASSPSAGLNFGPGTRLTVT.

The chain recombines TRBV5-1 with TRBJ2-4, with 10 bases fitting TRBD1. The germline V gene encodes CDR1 SGHRS and CDR2 YFSETQ. V shed 4 bases, J shed 1 base, and the junction held 2 bases outside the gene matches. The CDR3 is made up of 15 amino acids. Here the CDR3 reads CASSTGQGAKNIQYF. The CDR3 DNA sequence: TGCGCCAGCAGCACGGGACAGGGGGCCAAAAACATTCAGTACTTC.

The V call is TRBV5-1, the J call TRBJ1-1, with D possibly matching TRBD1 (6 bases). CDR3 length equals 14 residues. Germline V gene lookup returns CDR1 SGHRS and CDR2 YFSETQ. V was clipped by 0 bases and J by 7 bases, with 13 bases between them. CDR3 DNA: TGCGCCAGCAGCTTGGGGGGGGCCGAGAATGAAGCTTTCTTT. This gives the protein CASSLGGAENEAFF.

The chain combines TRBV6-5 with TRBJ1-1, with D unclear. CDR3 length equals 15 residues. The ends were cut back, 0 bases at V and 6 bases at J, with 14 bases in the middle. In germline, CDR1 is MNHEY, CDR2 SVGAGI. The CDR3 is CASSYSGLTGAEAFF. The CDR3 bases are TGTGCCAGCAGTTACTCGGGCCTAACCGGGGCTGAAGCTTTCTTT.

The gene calls are TRBV4-2 and TRBJ1-1; D gene ambiguous. V was cut by 4 bases and J by 1 base, with 10 bases left in between. The CDR3 contains 14 residues. CDR1 is LGHNA, CDR2 YNFKEQ, per germline. The CDR3, as DNA: TGTGCCAGCAGCCCAGGACCGACGAACACTGAAGCTTTCTTT. The encoded protein is CASSPGPTNTEAFF.

This clonotype has ten or more counts. V is TRBV7-6 and J is TRBJ2-3; maybe TRBD1 (5 bases). Trimming removed 2 bases at V and 1 base at J, with 7 bases between. The CDR3 extends over 14 amino acids. Germline values: CDR1 SGHVS, CDR2 FNYEAQ. Here the CDR3 DNA reads TGTGCCAGCAGCTTACAGGGCGGCACAGATACGCAGTATTTT. Its protein product is CASSLQGGTDTQYF. Full variable domain (remainder filled in from reference TRBV7-6 and TRBJ2-3): GAGVSQSPRYKVTKRGQDVALRCDPISGHVSLYWYRQALGQGPEFLTYFNYEAQQDKSGLPNDRFSAERPEGSISTLTIQRTEQRDSAMYRCASSLQGGTDTQYFGPGTRLTVL.

The chain employs TRBV11-2 and TRBJ1-5; D is undetermined. Trimming pared 6 bases from V and 9 bases from J, leaving 15 bases between. Germline lookup yields CDR1 SGHAT and CDR2 FQNNGV. The CDR3 is made up of 13 amino acids. The CDR3: CASSLDPLLPQHF. CDR3 nucleotide sequence: TGTGCCAGCAGTCTAGACCCCCTGCTGCCCCAGCATTTT.

Many counts were recorded for this clonotype. V and J are TRBV11-2 and TRBJ2-3, with 10 bases that match TRBD2. Per the germline V gene, CDR1 is SGHAT and CDR2 is FQNNGV. The J segment lost 6 bases and the V segment lost 5 bases, leaving 20 bases of the junction unmatched. This CDR3 is built from 19 residues. The CDR3 reads CASSPRGGVVAGGGDTQYF. The CDR3 DNA reads TGTGCCAGCAGCCCCCGGGGGGGGGTAGTAGCGGGGGGTGGTGATACGCAGTATTTT.

This clonotype showed up just a few times. One end of the junction varies from germline; a read error may be responsible. The chain carries TRBV10-3 and TRBJ2-1; D may correspond to TRBD1 or TRBD2 (6 bases each). The CDR3 is 13 amino acids. CDR1 ENHRY and CDR2 SYGVKD come from the germline V gene. CDR3 region: CAIGGREYSEQFF. The CDR3 nucleotides are TGTGCCATCGGGGGGCGGGAATACAGTGAGCAGTTCTTC.

This clonotype occurred many times. The rearrangement uses TRBV20-1 and TRBJ2-3; D is perhaps TRBD2 (5 bases). The germline V gene has CDR1 DFQATT and CDR2 SNEGSKA (reference sequence). V dropped 6 bases and J dropped 4 bases, with 14 bases sitting between them. CDR3 size: 13 residues. The CDR3 spells CSARLPEADTQYF. The CDR3 region has the DNA TGCAGTGCACGACTCCCGGAGGCAGATACGCAGTATTTT.

As concerns this clonotype: Compared with germline, one end of the junction differs, possibly owing to a read error. The V call is TRBV20-1, the J call TRBJ2-3; 12 nucleotides agree with TRBD2. The germline V gene encodes CDR1 DFQATT and CDR2 SNEGSKA (reference sequence). The CDR3 covers 16 residues. CDR3 loop: CCATHLLAGGADTQYF. DNA of the CDR3: TGCTGTGCTACGCATCTGCTAGCGGGGGGGGCAGATACGCAGTATTTT.

Ten or more counts support this clonotype. The chain has TRBV3-1 and TRBJ2-7; TRBD1 is a possible D gene (5 bases). The CDR3 is 15 amino acids. Trimming left V 3 bases short and J 2 bases short, with 14 bases between. Germline V lookup: CDR1 LGHDT, CDR2 YNNKEL (reference sequence). CDR3 nucleotide sequence: TGTGCCAGCAGCCAGGGCTGGGGCCAAGCCTACGAGCAGTACGTC. The encoded protein is CASSQGWGQAYEQYV.

This clonotype has a handful of counts. The chain is built from TRBV3-1 and TRBJ2-7, with D perhaps matching TRBD2 (5 bases). The CDR3 is 18 residues long. CDR1 is LGHDT and CDR2 is YNNKEL in the germline V gene (reference sequence). Trimming left V 2 bases short and J 4 bases short, with 24 bases between. The CDR3 reads CASSQNVPGFDVEYEQYV. CDR3 DNA sequence: TGTGCCAGCAGCCAAAACGTACCGGGGTTCGACGTAGAGTACGAGCAGTACGTC.

The chain couples TRBV11-2 to TRBJ1-4; D remains ambiguous. Germline-derived CDR1 and CDR2 are SGHAT and FQNNGV. The CDR3 loop spans 13 amino acids. Trimming took 6 bases from V and 8 from J, leaving 13 bases between them. CDR3 residues: CASRQYTREKLFF. In nucleotides, the CDR3 is TGTGCCAGCAGACAATACACGAGAGAAAAACTGTTTTTT.

This chain uses TRBV7-9 with TRBJ1-2; TRBD1 aligns across 11 bases. J lost 8 bases, V lost 5 bases, and 7 bases had no gene match. The CDR3 is made up of 14 amino acids. Germline loops: CDR1 SEHNR, CDR2 FQNEAQ (reference sequence). The DNA for the CDR3 is TGTGCCAGCAGCCAGGACAGGGGGCTTGAGGGCTACACCTTC. Translation: CASSQDRGLEGYTF.

V and J are TRBV7-9 and TRBJ1-6; D is unresolved. There are 13 residues in the CDR3. Per germline, CDR1 SEHNR and CDR2 FQNEAQ (reference sequence). Trimming left V 1 base short and J 9 bases short, with 7 bases between. CDR3 sequence reads: CASSLEPGSPLHF. The CDR3 region has the DNA TGTGCCAGCAGCTTAGAACCGGGTTCACCCCTCCACTTT.

The chain links TRBV12-1 to TRBJ2-2; the table calls TRBD1, which could not be checked here. TRBV12-1 is shown as a pseudogene. This CDR3 is 16 amino acids long. The CDR3, as DNA: TGTGCCAGCAGCCCCCGGCTCGTCGGAGGTACCGGGGAGCTGTTTTTT. Translated: CASSPRLVGGTGELFF.

This clonotype was counted between two and nine times. The chain is built from TRBV28 and TRBJ2-1; tentative D call: TRBD2 (6 bases). Trimming left V 10 bases short and J 1 base short, with 11 bases between. Germline CDR1 MDHEN, CDR2 SYDVKM. CDR3 length: 13 residues. CDR3 in amino acids: CATLRDSYNEQFF. The DNA of the CDR3 is TGTGCCACCCTGCGGGATTCCTACAATGAGCAGTTCTTC.

This clonotype came up a few times. The gene calls are TRBV20-1 and TRBJ1-3; D remains ambiguous. Per the germline V gene, CDR1 is DFQATT and CDR2 is SNEGSKA (reference sequence). The CDR3 is 14 amino acids. V was cut by 0 bases and J by 6 bases, with 12 bases left in between. CDR3 in DNA: TGCAGTGCTAGAGAGAAGCGGGGTGTAAACACCATATATTTT. Encoded protein: CSAREKRGVNTIYF.

The chain uses TRBV4-2 and TRBJ1-3; D is undetermined. The CDR3 loop spans 15 amino acids. The germline CDR1 and CDR2 sequences are LGHNA and YNFKEQ. The ends were cut back, 0 bases at V and 3 bases at J, with 9 bases in the middle. The CDR3: CASSQDMANGNTIYF. The CDR3 DNA reads as TGTGCCAGCAGCCAAGATATGGCAAATGGAAACACCATATATTTT.

Ten or more counts support this clonotype. This rearrangement joins TRBV4-3 to TRBJ2-3, with 8 bases identical to TRBD2. After removal of 3 bases from V and 3 bases from J, the junction contained 8 bases not matched to a gene. The CDR3 consists of 16 residues. CDR1 is LGHNA, CDR2 YSLEER, per germline. The CDR3 coding sequence is TGCGCCAGCAGCCAGGCCGGGACTAGAAGAACAGATACGCAGTATTTT. Translating it yields CASSQAGTRRTDTQYF.

This clonotype was counted a few times. This chain connects TRBV10-3 to TRBJ2-3, with 10 bases aligning to TRBD1. Germline-derived CDR1 and CDR2 are ENHRY and SYGVKD. The CDR3 has 15 residues. V lost 4 bases to trimming and J lost 5 bases; unmatched junction nucleotides: 6. This CDR3 reads CAISGTGGVEDTQYF. CDR3 DNA: TGTGCCATCAGTGGGACAGGGGGAGTTGAAGATACGCAGTATTTT.

In this sample, this clonotype turned up a few times. Sequence at one end of the junction differs from germline and may be a read error. The V and J genes are TRBV5-1 and TRBJ2-5; TRBD1 is a possible D gene (5 bases). Germline V gene sequence: CDR1 SGHRS, CDR2 YFSETQ. The length of the CDR3 is 14 residues. CDR3 protein: CASSTVPHQETQYF. The CDR3 region has the DNA TGCGCCAGCTCGACAGTTCCCCACCAGGAGACCCAGTACTTC.

This clonotype came up many times. The chain is built from TRBV14 and TRBJ2-5; possibly TRBD1 for D (5 bases). The CDR3 length is 15 residues. The germline V gene encodes CDR1 SGHDN and CDR2 FVKESK. V gave up 5 bases and J gave up 5 bases, with 18 bases separating them. CDR3 bases: TGTGCCAGCAGCAGACCAACAGGCCTGGGGGAGACCCAGTACTTC. Translating it yields CASSRPTGLGETQYF.

This clonotype was counted at least ten times. This chain connects TRBV15 to TRBJ2-2; D may be TRBD2 (6 bases). Trimming shortened V by 3 bases and J by 3 bases, and 11 bases separated the two germline ends. CDR1 is LNHNV, CDR2 YYDKDF, per germline (reference sequence). The CDR3 runs to 15 residues. The chain's CDR3 is CATSSGTGDTGELFF. The CDR3 region has the DNA TGTGCCACCAGCAGTGGGACGGGGGACACCGGGGAGCTGTTTTTT.

The chain carries TRBV20-1 and TRBJ1-5, with D tentatively TRBD1 (5 bases). The CDR3 is 16 residues long. The germline gives CDR1 DFQATT, CDR2 SNEGSKA (reference sequence). Trimming removed 4 bases from V and 2 bases from J, with 18 bases in between. CDR3 bases: TGCAGTGCTATTAACTCGGGGCTTTTAGGCAATCAGCCCCAGCATTTT. Translating it yields CSAINSGLLGNQPQHF.